A single sample gave rise to the 25 T cell receptor beta chains below, sequenced in a study of T cells expressing NK-cell markers. TCRdb re-called the 5' RACE reads and shows each CDR3 protein once, DNA omitted. This table lists 150,000 to 180,000 distinct CDR3 sequences. The specimen was blood T cells: a sorted CD56 or NKG2C T cell subset, CD4+ or CD8+ T cells, or bulk PBMC T cells (not recorded which). These receptors were collected from a woman aged 45-59 years in good health.

V and J are TRBV6-5 and TRBJ2-1; the TCRdb D gene call, TRBD2, has no DNA to confirm it. Looked up from germline, CDR1 is MNHEY and CDR2 is SVGAGI. The CDR3 has 15 amino acids. CDR3 residues: CASRIGLAGLDEQFF.

The chain recombines TRBV9 with TRBJ2-7; TCRdb designates TRBD2, a call that cannot be tested without DNA. The CDR3 sequence is 14 residues long. Germline assignment: CDR1 SGDLS and CDR2 YYNGEE. CDR3 sequence reads: CASSLGTSGWEQYF. Drawing the rest from reference TRBV9 and TRBJ2-7, the complete variable domain is DSGVTQTPKHLITATGQRVTLRCSPRSGDLSVYWYQQSLDQGLQFLIQYYNGEERAKGNILERFSAQQFPDLHSELNLSSLELGDSALYFCASSLGTSGWEQYFGPGTRLTVT.

This chain connects TRBV6-5 to TRBJ2-1; TCRdb proposes TRBD2, but this gene call is untestable without DNA. The CDR3 runs to 13 residues. Germline loops: CDR1 MNHEY, CDR2 SVGAGI. CDR3 sequence reads: CASSYDHAGEQFF.

V and J are TRBV7-8 and TRBJ2-1; TCRdb returns TRBD2, unconfirmable since there is no DNA. This CDR3 has 16 residues. Germline loops: CDR1 SGHVS, CDR2 FQNEAQ. The CDR3 loop reads CASSWGLAGAYNEQFF.

This sequence joins TRBV12-3 or TRBV12-4 and TRBJ1-4; TCRdb selects TRBD1, and the lack of DNA leaves this call unchecked. The CDR3 is 13 residues long. The CDR3 here is CATLTGTTEKLFF.

The rearrangement links TRBV12-3 or TRBV12-4 to TRBJ2-1; TCRdb's D call, TRBD2, is unchecked because there is no DNA. The CDR3 runs 15 residues. The chain's CDR3 is CASSSGLGTYNEQFF.

The chain carries TRBV11-2 and TRBJ1-4. The CDR3 sequence is 12 residues long. Germline lookup yields CDR1 SGHAT and CDR2 FQNNGV. This chain's CDR3 is CASSQTDEKLFF.

CDR3 amino acids: CSAREAGGVVNEQFF. V usage is TRBV20-1 and J usage is TRBJ2-1; TCRdb proposes TRBD2, but this gene call is untestable without DNA. Germline V CDR1 and CDR2: DFQATT, SNEGSKA (reference sequence). CDR3 length equals 15 residues.

CDR3 region: CASSEDREDTGELFF. The rearrangement uses TRBV5-1 and TRBJ2-2; TCRdb indicates TRBD1, and absent DNA this call remains unverified. CDR3 length: 15 amino acids. The germline V gene has CDR1 SGHRS and CDR2 YFSETQ.

The rearrangement links TRBV13 to TRBJ2-7. CDR1 and CDR2 (germline): PRHDT, FYEKMQ (reference sequence). The CDR3 is 12 amino acids. The CDR3 loop is CASSSYMGEQYF.

This chain joins TRBV28 and TRBJ1-5. This CDR3 contains 14 residues. Germline V lookup: CDR1 MDHEN, CDR2 SYDVKM. The chain's CDR3 is CASSLGTSNQPQHF.

The chain has TRBV12-3 or TRBV12-4 and TRBJ2-7; TCRdb lists TRBD1, though no DNA is available to test this call. The length of the CDR3 is 15 residues. This CDR3 reads CASSPRVSSSYEQYF.

The chain combines TRBV27 with TRBJ2-1. The CDR3 runs 16 residues. CDR1 and CDR2 from the germline V gene are MNHEY and SMNVEV (reference sequence). This CDR3 reads CASSLFGADLYNEQFF.

The CDR3 is CASSDASGSYNEQFF. The gene calls are TRBV2 and TRBJ2-1; TCRdb names TRBD2, which stays unverified in the absence of DNA. The CDR3 extends over 15 amino acids. The germline V gene encodes CDR1 SNHLY and CDR2 FYNNEI.

J is TRBJ2-3 and V is TRBV27. CDR1 MNHEY and CDR2 SMNVEV come from the germline V gene (reference sequence). The CDR3 length is 15 residues. The CDR3 spells CASSFRTIHTDTQYF.

This rearrangement joins TRBV6-6 to TRBJ2-6; absent DNA, TCRdb's TRBD2 call cannot be checked. Germline CDR1 MNHNY, CDR2 SVGAGI (reference sequence). The CDR3 is 19 amino acids. The CDR3 spells CASSYLPRVTVTGANVLTF.

The V and J genes are TRBV5-1 and TRBJ2-1; TCRdb calls TRBD2, which cannot be checked without DNA. Germline lookup yields CDR1 SGHRS and CDR2 YFSETQ. This CDR3 is 16 amino acids long. The CDR3 loop reads CASRGTSGRSYNEQFF. Complete variable domain (other parts from reference TRBV5-1 and TRBJ2-1): KAGVTQTPRYLIKTRGQQVTLSCSPISGHRSVSWYQQTPGQGLQFLFEYFSETQRNKGNFPGRFSGRQFSNSRSEMNVSTLELGDSALYLCASRGTSGRSYNEQFFGPGTRLTVL.

This sequence joins TRBV5-6 and TRBJ2-5; TCRdb's D gene call, TRBD2, goes unchecked for lack of DNA. Germline V gene sequence: CDR1 SGHDT, CDR2 YYEEEE. The CDR3 length is 16 residues. The CDR3: CASSSAPGLAKETQYF. The complete variable domain, with remaining parts taken from reference TRBV5-6 and TRBJ2-5, reads DAGVTQSPTHLIKTRGQQVTLRCSPKSGHDTVSWYQQALGQGPQFIFQYYEEEERQRGNFPDRFSGHQFPNYSSELNVNALLLGDSALYLCASSSAPGLAKETQYFGPGTRLLVL.

V and J are TRBV20-1 and TRBJ1-2; the TCRdb D gene call, TRBD1, has no DNA to confirm it. The CDR3 covers 12 residues. Germline values: CDR1 DFQATT, CDR2 SNEGSKA (reference sequence). The CDR3 loop is CSAPGDREGYTF.

The chain combines TRBV29-1 with TRBJ2-1; TCRdb's assignment of TRBD2 cannot be checked, as there is no DNA. The CDR3 is 14 residues long. CDR1 is SQVTM and CDR2 is ANQGSEA in the germline V gene. This CDR3 reads CSVEGGLLNNEQFF.

The chain uses TRBV6-5 and TRBJ2-5; lacking DNA, the TRBD2 call made by TCRdb goes unchecked. The CDR3 totals 15 residues. Germline values: CDR1 MNHEY, CDR2 SVGAGI. CDR3 sequence reads: CASSYATSGIETQYF.

The chain joins TRBV12-3 or TRBV12-4 to TRBJ2-6; TCRdb returns TRBD1, unconfirmable since there is no DNA. The CDR3 sequence is 17 residues long. CDR3 in amino acids: CASSPPPTGTGANVLTF.

The chain joins TRBV6-5 to TRBJ1-6; TCRdb calls TRBD1, which cannot be checked without DNA. CDR1 is MNHEY and CDR2 is SVGAGI in the germline V gene. The CDR3 consists of 18 residues. The CDR3 spells CASSGTGDWSSYNSPLHF.

The chain joins TRBV29-1 to TRBJ2-1. Germline assignment: CDR1 SQVTM and CDR2 ANQGSEA. This CDR3 contains 12 residues. The CDR3 loop is CSVEKLFDEQFF.

This chain links TRBV6-5 with TRBJ1-5; as DNA is missing, the TRBD1 call by TCRdb cannot be tested. This CDR3 comprises 14 residues. Germline V lookup: CDR1 MNHEY, CDR2 SVGAGI. The CDR3: CASSPTGNNQPQHF.